The source of this T cell receptor (beta chain) is a study of T cell responses to AZD1222 COVID-19 vaccine. The length of the CDR3 is 16 residues. V lost 5 bases, J lost 0 bases, and 16 bases lay in between. Germline CDR1 reads SGHNT; CDR2 reads YYREEE (reference sequence). Data came from immunoSEQ multiplex PCR; TCRdb stores just in-frame clones and leaves some out. The sample consists of 100,000 or so clones, 85% to 95% of them appearing once. Here the sequenced sample was peripheral blood, taken on day 0 of AZD1222 vaccination. The TCR originated in an adult in good health. V is TRBV5-4 and J is TRBJ2-3, with TRBD2 as a possible D gene (6 bases). CDR3 loop: CASREGTSYSTDTQYF. CDR3 nucleotide sequence: TGTGCCAGCAGGGAGGGGACTTCCTATAGCACAGATACGCAGTATTTT.